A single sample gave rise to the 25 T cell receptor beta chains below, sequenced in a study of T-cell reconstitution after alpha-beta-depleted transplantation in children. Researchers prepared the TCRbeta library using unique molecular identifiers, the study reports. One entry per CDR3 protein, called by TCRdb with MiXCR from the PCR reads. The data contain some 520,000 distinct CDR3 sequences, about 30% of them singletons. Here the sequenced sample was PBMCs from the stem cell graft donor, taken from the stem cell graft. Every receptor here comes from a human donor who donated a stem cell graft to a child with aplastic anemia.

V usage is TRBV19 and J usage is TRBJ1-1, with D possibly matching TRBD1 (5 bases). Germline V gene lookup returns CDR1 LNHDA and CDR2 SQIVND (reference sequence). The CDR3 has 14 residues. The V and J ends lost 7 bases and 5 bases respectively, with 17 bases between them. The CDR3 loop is CASTGDVRDTEAFF. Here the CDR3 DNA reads TGTGCCAGTACGGGGGACGTAAGAGATACTGAAGCTTTCTTT.

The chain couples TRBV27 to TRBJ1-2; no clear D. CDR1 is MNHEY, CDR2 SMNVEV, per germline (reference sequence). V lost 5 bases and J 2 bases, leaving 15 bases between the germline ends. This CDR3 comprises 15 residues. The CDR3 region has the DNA TGTGCCAGCAGTCCGGACGAAACAGAAAACTATGGCTACACCTTC. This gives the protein CASSPDETENYGYTF.

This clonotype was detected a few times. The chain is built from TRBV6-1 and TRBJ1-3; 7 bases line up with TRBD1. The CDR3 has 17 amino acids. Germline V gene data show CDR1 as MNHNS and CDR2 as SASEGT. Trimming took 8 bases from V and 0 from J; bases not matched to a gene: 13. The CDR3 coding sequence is TGTGCCAGCTTTCTTCCGGGACAGCGTTACTCTGGAAACACCATATATTTT. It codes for CASFLPGQRYSGNTIYF.

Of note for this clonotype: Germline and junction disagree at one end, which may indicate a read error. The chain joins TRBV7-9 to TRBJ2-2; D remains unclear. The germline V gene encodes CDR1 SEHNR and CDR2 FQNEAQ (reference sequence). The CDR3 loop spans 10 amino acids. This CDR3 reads CASSLAGVDF. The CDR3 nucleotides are TGTGCCAGCAGCTTAGCTGGAGTGGATTTT.

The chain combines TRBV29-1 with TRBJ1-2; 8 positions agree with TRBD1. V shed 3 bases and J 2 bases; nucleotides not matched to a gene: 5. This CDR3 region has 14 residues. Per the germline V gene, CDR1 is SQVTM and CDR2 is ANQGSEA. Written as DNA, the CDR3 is TGCAGCGTTGACGTAAACAGGGGGAACTATGGCTACACCTTC. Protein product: CSVDVNRGNYGYTF.

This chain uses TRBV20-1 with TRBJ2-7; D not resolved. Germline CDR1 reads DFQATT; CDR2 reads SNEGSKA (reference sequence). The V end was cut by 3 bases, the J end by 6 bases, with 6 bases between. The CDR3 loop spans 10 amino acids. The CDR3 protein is CSASSSEQYV. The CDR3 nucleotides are TGCAGTGCTAGTTCTAGCGAGCAGTACGTC.

The CDR3 loop reads CATSSQETQYF. The CDR3 DNA sequence: TGTGCCACCAGCAGCCAAGAGACCCAGTACTTC. This rearrangement joins TRBV15 to TRBJ2-5; D gene unclear. CDR1 is LNHNV, CDR2 YYDKDF, per germline (reference sequence). Trimming left V 3 bases short and J 1 base short, with 0 bases between. CDR3 length: 11 amino acids.

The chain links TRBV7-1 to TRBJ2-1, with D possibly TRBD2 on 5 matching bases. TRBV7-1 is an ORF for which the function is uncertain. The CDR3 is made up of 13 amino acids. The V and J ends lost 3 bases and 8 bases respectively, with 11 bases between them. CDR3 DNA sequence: TGTGCCAGCAGCTCGGGAGCGGTCGATGAGCAGTTCTTC. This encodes CASSSGAVDEQFF.

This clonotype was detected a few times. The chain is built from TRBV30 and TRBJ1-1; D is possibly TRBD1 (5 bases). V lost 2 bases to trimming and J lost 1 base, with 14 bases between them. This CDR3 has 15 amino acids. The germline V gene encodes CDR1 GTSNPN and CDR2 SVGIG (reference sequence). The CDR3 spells CAWSRLGQENTEAFF. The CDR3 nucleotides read TGTGCCTGGAGTCGCTTGGGGCAGGAGAACACTGAAGCTTTCTTT.

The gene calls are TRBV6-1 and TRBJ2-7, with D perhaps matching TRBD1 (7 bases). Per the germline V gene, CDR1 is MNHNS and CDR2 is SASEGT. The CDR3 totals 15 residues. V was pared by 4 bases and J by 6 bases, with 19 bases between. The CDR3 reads CASSGRQGGLSEQYV. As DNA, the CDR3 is TGTGCCAGCAGTGGGCGACAGGGAGGATTGAGCGAGCAGTACGTC.

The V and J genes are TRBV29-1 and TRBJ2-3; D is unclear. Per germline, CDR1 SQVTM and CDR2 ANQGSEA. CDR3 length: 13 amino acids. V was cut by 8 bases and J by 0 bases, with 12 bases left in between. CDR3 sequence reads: CSSIQASTDTQYF. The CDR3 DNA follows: TGCAGCTCAATTCAGGCTAGCACAGATACGCAGTATTTT.

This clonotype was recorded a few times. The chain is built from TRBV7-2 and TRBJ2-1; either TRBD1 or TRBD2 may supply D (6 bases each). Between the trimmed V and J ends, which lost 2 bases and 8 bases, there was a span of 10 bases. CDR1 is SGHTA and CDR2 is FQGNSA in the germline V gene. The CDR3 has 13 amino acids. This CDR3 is CASSLSGGYEQFF. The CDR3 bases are TGTGCCAGCAGCTTATCCGGGGGCTATGAGCAGTTCTTC.

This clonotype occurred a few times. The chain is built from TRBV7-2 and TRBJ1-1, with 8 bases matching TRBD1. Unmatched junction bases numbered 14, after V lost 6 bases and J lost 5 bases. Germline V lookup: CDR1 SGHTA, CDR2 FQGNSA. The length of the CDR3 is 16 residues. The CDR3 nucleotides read TGTGCCAGCAGTAATACCCCCGGACAGGGAGTTACTGAAGCTTTCTTT. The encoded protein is CASSNTPGQGVTEAFF.

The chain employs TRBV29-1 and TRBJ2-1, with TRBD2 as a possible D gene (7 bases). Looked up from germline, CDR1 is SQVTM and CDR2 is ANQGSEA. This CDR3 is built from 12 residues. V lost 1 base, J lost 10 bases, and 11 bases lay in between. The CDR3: CSVEGGRGEQFF. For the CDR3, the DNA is TGCAGCGTTGAAGGGGGGCGGGGGGAGCAGTTCTTC.

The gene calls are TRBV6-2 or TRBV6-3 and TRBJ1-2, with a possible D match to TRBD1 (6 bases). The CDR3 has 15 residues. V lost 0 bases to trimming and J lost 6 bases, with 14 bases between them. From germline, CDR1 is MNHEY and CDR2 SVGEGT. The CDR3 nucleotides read TGTGCCAGCAGTTACTCGATATCGGGGGCACATGGCTACACCTTC. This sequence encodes CASSYSISGAHGYTF.

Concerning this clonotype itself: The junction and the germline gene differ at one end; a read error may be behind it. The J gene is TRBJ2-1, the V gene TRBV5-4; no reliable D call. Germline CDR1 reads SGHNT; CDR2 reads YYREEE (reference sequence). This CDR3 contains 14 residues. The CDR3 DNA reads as TGTACCAGCAGCCAGAAGGACGCGATAAATGAGCAGTTCTTC. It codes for CTSSQKDAINEQFF.

CDR3 protein: CASSSRREDEQYF. CDR3 nucleotides: TGTGCCAGCAGTTCAAGAAGGGAGGACGAGCAGTACTTC. This chain uses TRBV6-2 or TRBV6-3 with TRBJ2-7, with D tentatively TRBD2 (6 bases). Looked up from germline, CDR1 is MNHEY and CDR2 is SVGEGT. V gave up 4 bases and J gave up 5 bases, with 12 bases separating them. The CDR3 has 13 amino acids.

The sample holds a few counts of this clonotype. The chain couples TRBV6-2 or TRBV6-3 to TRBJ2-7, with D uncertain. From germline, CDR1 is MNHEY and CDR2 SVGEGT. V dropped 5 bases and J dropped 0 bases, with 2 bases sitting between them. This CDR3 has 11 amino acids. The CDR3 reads CASSTSYEQYV. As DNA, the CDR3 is TGTGCCAGCAGTACCTCCTACGAGCAGTACGTC.

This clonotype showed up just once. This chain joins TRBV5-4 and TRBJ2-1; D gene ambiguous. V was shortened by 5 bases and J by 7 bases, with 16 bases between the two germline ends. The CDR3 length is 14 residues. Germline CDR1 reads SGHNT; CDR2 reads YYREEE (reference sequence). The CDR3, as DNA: TGTGCCAGCAGTCCTAATGGTGGGAAGAATGAGCAGTTCTTC. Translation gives CASSPNGGKNEQFF.

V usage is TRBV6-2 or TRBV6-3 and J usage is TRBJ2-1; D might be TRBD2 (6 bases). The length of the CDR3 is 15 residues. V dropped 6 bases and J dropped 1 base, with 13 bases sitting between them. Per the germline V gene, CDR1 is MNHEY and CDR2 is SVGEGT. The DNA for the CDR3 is TGTGCCAGCAGCTGGGACTTAGGATCCTACAATGAGCAGTTCTTC. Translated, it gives CASSWDLGSYNEQFF.

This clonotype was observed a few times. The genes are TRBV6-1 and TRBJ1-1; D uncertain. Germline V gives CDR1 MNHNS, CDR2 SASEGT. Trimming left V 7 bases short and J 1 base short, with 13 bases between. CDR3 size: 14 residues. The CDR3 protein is CASTRLGKNTEAFF. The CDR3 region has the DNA TGTGCCAGCACCCGATTGGGGAAGAACACTGAAGCTTTCTTT.

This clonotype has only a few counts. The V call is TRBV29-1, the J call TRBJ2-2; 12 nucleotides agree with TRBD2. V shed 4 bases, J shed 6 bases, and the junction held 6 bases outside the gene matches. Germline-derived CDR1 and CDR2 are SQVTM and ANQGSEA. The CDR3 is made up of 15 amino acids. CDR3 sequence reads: CSVGLAGAHPGELFF. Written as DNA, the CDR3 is TGCAGCGTTGGACTAGCGGGAGCTCACCCCGGGGAGCTGTTTTTT.

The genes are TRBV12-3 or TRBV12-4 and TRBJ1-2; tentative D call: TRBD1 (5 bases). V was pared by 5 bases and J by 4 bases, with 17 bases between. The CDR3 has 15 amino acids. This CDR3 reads CASSPIPWDGYGYTF. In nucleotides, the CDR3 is TGTGCCAGCAGTCCTATACCCTGGGACGGCTATGGCTACACCTTC.

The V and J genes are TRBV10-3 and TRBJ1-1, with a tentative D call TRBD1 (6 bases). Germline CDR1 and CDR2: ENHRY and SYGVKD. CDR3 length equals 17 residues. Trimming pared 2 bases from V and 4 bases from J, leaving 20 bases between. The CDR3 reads CAISEIPGAKQGTEAFF. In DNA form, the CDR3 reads TGTGCCATCAGTGAGATTCCGGGGGCGAAGCAGGGCACTGAAGCTTTCTTT.

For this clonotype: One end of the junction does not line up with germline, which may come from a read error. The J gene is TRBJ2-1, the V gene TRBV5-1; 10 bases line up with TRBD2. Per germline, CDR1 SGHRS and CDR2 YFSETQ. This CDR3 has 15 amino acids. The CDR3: CASSLGTSGIPRLLF. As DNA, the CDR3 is TGCGCCAGCAGCTTGGGTACTAGCGGGATACCACGCCTCCTCTTC.